This T cell receptor (beta chain) was sequenced for a study of CD8 T cells in ankylosing spondylitis (dated by TCRdb to the late 2010s). Context from the whole study: The study set out to find disease-linked TCR variants by profiling T cell receptor beta repertoires in ankylosing spondylitis patients and healthy donors. In total, the full study cohort was made up of 108 healthy donors and about two dozen ankylosing spondylitis patients. Samples of peripheral blood were taken, and for ankylosing spondylitis patients, synovial fluid was collected as well.

The germline V gene encodes CDR1 MDHEN and CDR2 SYDVKM. There are 11 amino acids in the CDR3, from cysteine to phenylalanine inclusive. Solely the CDR3 DNA is kept, with 33 bases framed from the first base. Germline trimming amounts to 8 bases on V and 3 bases on J, with 0 as the count of junction bases outside the gene matches. TCRdb shows the sequencer as Illumina HiSeq 2500. TCR beta libraries were prepared by quantitative 5'-RACE with molecular barcodes. The authors' pipeline ran thus. Disease-linked TCR variants were identified with a new computational method built on a probabilistic model of VDJ rearrangement. In TCRdb, the public reads were trimmed at Q25 with fastp and aligned with MiXCR, with productive beta chains retained. CDR3 protein duplicates are merged, each entry listing the most common genes and DNA. For this entry, the V and J calls and clone size follow TCRdb and not the study's own pipeline. The sample has fewer than 250,000 distinct CDR3 sequences on record, roughly a tenth of them singletons. The top ten clonotypes cover roughly 23% of the sample.

Findings and caveats that apply to the study as a whole: The disease-linked clones were reported as significantly enriched in matched synovial fluid samples from ankylosing spondylitis patients. The disease-linked clones showed a CD8+ phenotype and occurred at relatively low frequencies in peripheral blood. Some of the motif variants had been reported before in the synovial fluid and blood of reactive arthritis patients, a finding that suggests common disease-initiation mechanisms. A TCR beta motif made up of roughly eight highly homologous amino acid variants appeared to be characteristic of blood from ankylosing spondylitis patients.

This clonotype was detected many times. There is no known antigen for this receptor. It has no much larger one-base neighbor in the sample; base qualities were not kept. This TCR was sampled from a male donor with ankylosing spondylitis or in good health (not recorded which). The sequenced sample was blood, either unsorted or a sorted T cell fraction (not recorded which). Recombination joined TRBV28 with TRBJ2-7, with 8 junctional bases fitting TRBD1. The sequenced DNA is TGTGCCAGCGGGACAGGCTACGAGCAGTACTTC. Its translation is CASGTGYEQYF.